Here is one T cell receptor (beta chain) with its context. Patients all relapsed after autologous stem cell transplantation, and there was variation in brentuximab vedotin exposure. The data were obtained in a study of PD-1 blockade in classical Hodgkin lymphoma. Unmatched junction bases numbered 9, after V lost 5 bases and J lost 6 bases. Germline V CDR1 and CDR2: MNHEY, SMNVEV (reference sequence). The CDR3 length is 15 residues. The data were produced by immunoSEQ multiplex PCR, yet TCRdb's version contains in-frame clones alone and is incomplete. The sample records approximately 100,000 clones, approximately 90% being singletons.

The sequence was obtained from a human donor with classical Hodgkin lymphoma. The material sequenced was peripheral blood mononuclear cells (PBMCs), taken before the second cycle of nivolumab. The rearrangement joins TRBV27 to TRBJ1-5, with 8 bases that match TRBD1. DNA for the CDR3: TGTGCCAGCAGTCTATTCCGGGACAGGAGTCAGCCCCAGCATTTT. Encoded protein: CASSLFRDRSQPQHF.